One sample yielded the 23 T cell receptor beta chains listed below, sequenced in a study of CD4 T cells in relation to SARS-CoV-2 and coronaviruses listed by TCRdb under 2021. No antigens are known for them. CD4+ T cells from unexposed donors were collected before the COVID-19 pandemic (2011-2018). Following 10 days of culture, the EasySep CD4+ T cell isolation kit was used to isolate CD4+ T cells. The library came from the immunoSEQ multiplex PCR assay. TCRdb provides this immuneACCESS table in a form limited to in-frame rearrangements. Some clones are lacking; in checked studies, under half of them reflect an unresolved V gene, and why the rest are absent is not known. The sample profile shows some 23,000 clones; 75% to 85% of them were found once. The top ten hold less than 25% of the sample. Specimen: CD4+ T cells from PBMCs, cultured in vitro. Receptors were obtained from a human donor in good health.

The chain is built from TRBV5-4 and TRBJ1-6, with TRBD1 as a possible D gene (6 bases). The CDR3 consists of 15 residues. CDR1 SGHNT and CDR2 YYREEE come from the germline V gene (reference sequence). V lost 0 bases to trimming and J lost 9 bases, with 13 bases between them. DNA for the CDR3: TGTGCCAGCAGCTTGGATTACAGGGCTAGTTCACCCCTCCACTTT. It yields the protein CASSLDYRASSPLHF. Combining the CDR3 with reference TRBV5-4 and TRBJ1-6 gives the whole variable domain ETGVTQSPTHLIKTRGQQVTLRCSSQSGHNTVSWYQQALGQGPQFIFQYYREEENGRGNFPPRFSGLQFPNYSSELNVNALELDDSALYLCASSLDYRASSPLHFGNGTRLTVT.

The chain joins TRBV14 to TRBJ2-2; D unclear. V gave up 2 bases and J gave up 3 bases, with 10 bases separating them. The CDR3 length is 15 residues. Per the germline V gene, CDR1 is SGHDN and CDR2 is FVKESK. CDR3 residues: CASSQQAGHTGELFF. CDR3 nucleotide sequence: TGTGCCAGCAGCCAACAGGCCGGACACACCGGGGAGCTGTTTTTT.

Only one count was recorded for this clone. V gene TRBV7-9 combines with J gene TRBJ2-5; 7 nucleotides line up with TRBD2. J gave up 5 bases and V 5 bases, and 11 bases lay outside the gene matches. Germline CDR1 SEHNR, CDR2 FQNEAQ (reference sequence). This CDR3 spans 15 amino acids. The CDR3 nucleotides are TGTGCCAGCAGCCGACGACTAGTCGGGGGGGAGACCCAGTACTTC. Translating it yields CASSRRLVGGETQYF. The full variable domain, in which reference TRBV7-9 and TRBJ2-5 provide the parts outside the CDR3, is DTGVSQNPRHKITKRGQNVTFRCDPISEHNRLYWYRQTLGQGPEFLTYFQNEAQLEKSRLLSDRFSAERPKGSFSTLEIQRTEQGDSAMYLCASSRRLVGGETQYFGPGTRLLVL.

The chain has TRBV29-1 and TRBJ2-4; 7 bases fit TRBD2. This CDR3 region has 16 residues. Germline V gene sequence: CDR1 SQVTM, CDR2 ANQGSEA. After removal of 4 bases from V and 8 bases from J, the junction contained 17 bases not matched to a gene. DNA for the CDR3: TGCAGCGTTGGCCTGAGGGGAGGGTCCTTTGGAGACATTCAGTACTTC. Translation: CSVGLRGGSFGDIQYF.

The genes are TRBV4-1 and TRBJ2-7, with TRBD1 as a possible D gene (7 bases). CDR1 is MGHRA and CDR2 is YSYEKL in the germline V gene. The CDR3 has 18 amino acids. Trimming removed 4 bases at V and 4 bases at J, with 26 bases between. The CDR3 DNA is TGCGCCAGCAGCCGAGCAGACCCGCCGACGACAGGGAGGTACGAGCAGTACTTC. Translation: CASSRADPPTTGRYEQYF.

The gene calls are TRBV15 and TRBJ1-2; 7 positions match TRBD1. The CDR3 has 14 residues. The junction had 6 bases not matched to a gene; V was cut back by 0 bases and J by 8 bases. Looked up from germline, CDR1 is LNHNV and CDR2 is YYDKDF (reference sequence). CDR3 amino acids: CATSRDKGADGYTF. The CDR3 nucleotides read TGTGCCACCAGCAGAGATAAGGGGGCGGACGGCTACACCTTC.

The chain has TRBV27 and TRBJ2-4, with D uncertain. V dropped 6 bases and J dropped 0 bases, with 6 bases sitting between them. This CDR3 is 13 amino acids long. CDR1 and CDR2 (germline): MNHEY, SMNVEV (reference sequence). CDR3: CASRGLAKNIQYF. CDR3 nucleotides: TGTGCCAGCAGGGGTCTAGCCAAAAACATTCAGTACTTC.

This clone was counted a few times. This rearrangement joins TRBV4-2 to TRBJ2-3; 13 nucleotides match TRBD2. The J segment lost 0 bases and the V segment lost 4 bases, leaving 7 bases of the junction unmatched. Germline CDR1 LGHNA, CDR2 YNFKEQ. The CDR3 contains 18 residues. In DNA form, the CDR3 reads TGTGCCAGCAGCCTTGGGACTAGCGGGGACCCTAGCACAGATACGCAGTATTTT. It translates to CASSLGTSGDPSTDTQYF.

CDR3 DNA sequence: TGCGCCAGCAGCCCACTGACTAGCGGGGGGGCATCAGAGACCCAGTACTTC. Translation gives CASSPLTSGGASETQYF. The chain has TRBV4-1 and TRBJ2-5; TRBD2 matches 14 bases. The CDR3 is made up of 17 amino acids. Per germline, CDR1 MGHRA and CDR2 YSYEKL. V gave up 4 bases and J gave up 4 bases; unmatched junction bases: 8.

The J gene is TRBJ1-1, the V gene TRBV3-1 (or the pseudogene TRBV3-2); a weak D match, TRBD1 (5 bases). CDR3 length: 14 amino acids. Trimming left V 3 bases short and J 1 base short, with 9 bases between. Germline V gene sequence: CDR1 LGHDT, CDR2 YNNKEL (reference sequence). In DNA, the CDR3 is TGTGCCAGCAGCCAGGTGGGGCAGAACACTGAAGCTTTCTTT. Protein sequence: CASSQVGQNTEAFF.

V usage is TRBV4-2 and J usage is TRBJ2-1; 15 bases map to TRBD2. The CDR3 covers 17 residues. V dropped 3 bases and J dropped 5; count of bases not matched to a gene: 5. Per germline, CDR1 LGHNA and CDR2 YNFKEQ. The CDR3 loop reads CASSHGLAGGPDNEQFF. The CDR3 nucleotides are TGTGCCAGCAGCCATGGACTAGCGGGAGGGCCGGACAATGAGCAGTTCTTC.

This chain connects TRBV7-3 to TRBJ2-1; 12 positions agree with TRBD1. Looked up from germline, CDR1 is SGHTA and CDR2 is FQGTGA. The V and J ends lost 5 bases and 7 bases, in that order; junction bases with no gene match: 9. The CDR3 covers 16 residues. CDR3 loop: CASSHSGQGAKNEQFF. DNA for the CDR3: TGTGCCAGCAGCCATTCGGGACAGGGGGCAAAGAATGAGCAGTTCTTC.

To note about this clone: One end of the junction fails to match germline, which may point to a read error. The chain combines TRBV6-2 or TRBV6-3 with TRBJ1-1; D might be TRBD1 (5 bases). The CDR3 loop spans 15 amino acids. Germline CDR1 is MNHEY and CDR2 is SVGEGT. The DNA for the CDR3 is TGTGCCAGCAGTGACTCCTCGGGGGGGAACACTGAAGCTTTCTTT. The encoded protein is CASSDSSGGNTEAFF.

Points on this clone: One end of the junction fails to match germline, which may point to a read error. This rearrangement joins TRBV7-7 to TRBJ2-7, with 9 bases matching TRBD1. Germline lookup yields CDR1 SSHAT and CDR2 FNYEAQ (reference sequence). This CDR3 has 15 amino acids. CDR3 bases: TGTGCTAGCAGCTCCGGGACAGGGCTATCCTACGAGCAGTACTTC. Translation gives CASSSGTGLSYEQYF.

This clone is a singleton in its sample. The gene calls are TRBV9 and TRBJ1-3, with D tentatively TRBD1 (5 bases). Germline CDR1 and CDR2: SGDLS and YYNGEE. The germline V and J ends were trimmed by 2 bases and 0 bases, with 6 bases remaining between them. This CDR3 has 14 residues. CDR3 region: CASSVQGSGNTIYF. In nucleotides, the CDR3 is TGTGCCAGCAGCGTGCAGGGCTCTGGAAACACCATATATTTT.

The J gene is TRBJ1-1, the V gene TRBV6-4, with a tentative D call TRBD1 (5 bases). The length of the CDR3 is 12 residues. Germline V gene data show CDR1 as MRHNA and CDR2 as SNTAGT. V lost 2 bases to trimming and J lost 10 bases, with 11 bases between them. For the CDR3, the DNA is TGTGCCAGCAGTGACAGGGTGGGACCAGCTTTCTTT. Its protein is CASSDRVGPAFF.

The chain combines TRBV10-3 with TRBJ1-4; the match to TRBD1 covers 10 bases. Per germline, CDR1 ENHRY and CDR2 SYGVKD. The CDR3 contains 13 residues. V lost 10 bases, J lost 5 bases, and 4 bases stayed unmatched. This CDR3 reads CATGTGANEKLFF. As DNA, the CDR3 is TGTGCCACCGGGACAGGGGCGAATGAAAAACTGTTTTTT.

The chain combines TRBV10-3 with TRBJ1-1; D ambiguous. Germline CDR1 reads ENHRY; CDR2 reads SYGVKD. The CDR3 consists of 13 residues. Trimming shortened V by 7 bases and J by 1 base, and 10 bases separated the two germline ends. The CDR3 DNA reads TGTGCCATCACCCCGGGAGGGAACACTGAAGCTTTCTTT. Encoded protein: CAITPGGNTEAFF.

V gene TRBV28 combines with J gene TRBJ2-5; TRBD1 aligns across 8 bases. CDR1 is MDHEN, CDR2 SYDVKM, per germline. Losses at the gene ends were 6 bases for V and 1 base for J; bases not matched to a gene: 4. The CDR3 has 14 amino acids. The CDR3 nucleotides read TGTGCCAGCAGACTAGGACAGGGCCAAGAGACCCAGTACTTC. It codes for CASRLGQGQETQYF.

The V call is TRBV3-1 (or the pseudogene TRBV3-2), the J call TRBJ2-7; D is possibly TRBD2 (6 bases). Germline CDR1 LGHDT, CDR2 YNNKEL (reference sequence). The CDR3 is 13 amino acids. The germline V and J ends were trimmed by 1 base and 3 bases, with 7 bases remaining between them. The CDR3 loop reads CASSQGGVYEQYF. The CDR3 DNA follows: TGTGCCAGCAGCCAAGGGGGGGTCTACGAGCAGTACTTC.

The chain joins TRBV7-6 to TRBJ1-4, with D hard to call. Trimming cost V 5 bases and J 4 bases, with 14 bases left between them. The CDR3 length is 15 residues. Germline V gives CDR1 SGHVS, CDR2 FNYEAQ. Here the CDR3 DNA reads TGTGCCAGCAGCCGCCGGCCGAACTTTAATGAAAAACTGTTTTTT. Residues: CASSRRPNFNEKLFF.

The chain joins TRBV4-2 to TRBJ2-1; 11 bases agree with TRBD2. The CDR3 has 17 amino acids. Germline V gene lookup returns CDR1 LGHNA and CDR2 YNFKEQ. With V trimmed by 2 bases and J by 5 bases, 8 bases remained unmatched. CDR3 nucleotides: TGTGCCAGCAGCCAATACTCTGGGACTAGCGGTAACAATGAGCAGTTCTTC. It codes for CASSQYSGTSGNNEQFF.

The sample holds a few counts of this clone. As DNA, the CDR3 is TGTGCCTGGGACAGGGAGGGTGTCGAAAAACTGTTTTTT. Protein sequence: CAWDREGVEKLFF. The genes are TRBV30 and TRBJ1-4; 7 bases map to TRBD1. J lost 8 bases, V lost 5 bases, and 8 bases had no gene match. The CDR3 is 13 residues long. Germline V gives CDR1 GTSNPN, CDR2 SVGIG (reference sequence).